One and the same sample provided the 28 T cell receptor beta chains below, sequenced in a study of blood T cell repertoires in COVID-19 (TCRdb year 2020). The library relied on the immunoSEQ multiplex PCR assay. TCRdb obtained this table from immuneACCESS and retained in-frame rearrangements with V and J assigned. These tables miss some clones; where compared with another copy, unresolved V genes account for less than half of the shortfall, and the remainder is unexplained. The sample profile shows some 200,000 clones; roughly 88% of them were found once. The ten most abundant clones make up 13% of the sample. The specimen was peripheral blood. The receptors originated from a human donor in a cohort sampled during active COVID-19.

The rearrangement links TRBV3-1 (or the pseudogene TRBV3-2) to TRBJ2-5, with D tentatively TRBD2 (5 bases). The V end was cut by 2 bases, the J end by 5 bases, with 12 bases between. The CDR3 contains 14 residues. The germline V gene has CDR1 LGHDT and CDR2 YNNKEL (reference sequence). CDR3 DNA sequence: TGTGCCAGCAGCCAACTTGGACTCGGGGAGACCCAGTACTTC. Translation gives CASSQLGLGETQYF.

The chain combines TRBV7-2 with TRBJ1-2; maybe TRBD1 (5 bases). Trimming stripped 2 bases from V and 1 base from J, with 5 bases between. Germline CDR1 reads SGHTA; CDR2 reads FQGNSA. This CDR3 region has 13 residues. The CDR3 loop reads CASSLQGNYGYTF. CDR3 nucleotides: TGTGCCAGCAGCTTACAGGGTAACTATGGCTACACCTTC.

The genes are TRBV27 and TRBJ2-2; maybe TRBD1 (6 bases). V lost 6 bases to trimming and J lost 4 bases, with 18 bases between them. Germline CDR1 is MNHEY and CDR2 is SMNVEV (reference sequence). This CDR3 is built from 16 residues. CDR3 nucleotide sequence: TGTGCCAGCAGATCTTACCGGGACACAAGCACCGGGGAGCTGTTTTTT. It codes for CASRSYRDTSTGELFF.

This CDR3 is CASSDLGGTGSYNEQFF. The CDR3 nucleotides are TGTGCCAGCAGTGACCTGGGCGGGACAGGATCGTACAATGAGCAGTTCTTC. The rearrangement joins TRBV6-4 to TRBJ2-1, with TRBD1 matching 8 bases. The CDR3 is 17 residues long. The V and J ends lost 2 bases and 4 bases, in that order; junction bases with no gene match: 10. Germline loops: CDR1 MRHNA, CDR2 SNTAGT.

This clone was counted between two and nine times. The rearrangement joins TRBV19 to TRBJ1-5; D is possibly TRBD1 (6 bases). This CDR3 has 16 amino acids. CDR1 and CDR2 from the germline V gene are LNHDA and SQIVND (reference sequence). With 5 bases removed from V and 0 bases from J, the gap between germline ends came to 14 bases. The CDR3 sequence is CASSVPQGYSNQPQHF. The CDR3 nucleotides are TGTGCCAGTAGTGTACCACAGGGTTATAGCAATCAGCCCCAGCATTTT.

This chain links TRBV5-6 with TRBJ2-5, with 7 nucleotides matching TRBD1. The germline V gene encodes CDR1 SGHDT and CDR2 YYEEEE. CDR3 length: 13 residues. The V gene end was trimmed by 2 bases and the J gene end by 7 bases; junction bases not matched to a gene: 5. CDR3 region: CASSFTGVWTQYF. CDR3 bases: TGTGCCAGCAGCTTCACAGGGGTCTGGACCCAGTACTTC.

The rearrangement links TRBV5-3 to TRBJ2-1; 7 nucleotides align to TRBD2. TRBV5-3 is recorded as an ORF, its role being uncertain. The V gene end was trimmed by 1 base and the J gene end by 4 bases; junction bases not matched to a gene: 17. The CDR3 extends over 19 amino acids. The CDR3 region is CARSLLLRGGDPPYNEQFF. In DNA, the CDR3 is TGTGCCAGAAGCTTGCTGTTACGGGGAGGGGACCCACCGTACAATGAGCAGTTCTTC.

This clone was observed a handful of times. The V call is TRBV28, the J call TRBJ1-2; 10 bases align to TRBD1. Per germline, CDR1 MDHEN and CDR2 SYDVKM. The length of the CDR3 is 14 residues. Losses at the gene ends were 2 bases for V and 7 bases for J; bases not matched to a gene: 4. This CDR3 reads CASSLRQGALGYTF. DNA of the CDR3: TGTGCCAGCAGTTTACGACAGGGGGCGCTTGGCTACACCTTC.

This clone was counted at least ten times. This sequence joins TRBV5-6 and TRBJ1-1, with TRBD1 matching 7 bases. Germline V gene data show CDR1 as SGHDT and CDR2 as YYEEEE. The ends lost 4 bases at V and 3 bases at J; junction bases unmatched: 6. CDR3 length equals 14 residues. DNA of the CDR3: TGTGCCAGCAGCCCGACAGGGTCGGACACTGAAGCTTTCTTT. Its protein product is CASSPTGSDTEAFF.

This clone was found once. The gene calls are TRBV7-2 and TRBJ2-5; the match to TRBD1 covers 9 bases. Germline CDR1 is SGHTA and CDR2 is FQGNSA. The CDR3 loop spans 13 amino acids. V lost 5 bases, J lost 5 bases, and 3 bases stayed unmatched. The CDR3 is CASSRQGGETQYF. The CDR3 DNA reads TGTGCCAGCAGCCGACAGGGGGGCGAGACCCAGTACTTC.

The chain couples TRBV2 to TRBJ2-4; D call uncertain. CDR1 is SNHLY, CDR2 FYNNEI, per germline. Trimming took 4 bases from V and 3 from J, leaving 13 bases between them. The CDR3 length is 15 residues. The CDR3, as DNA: TGTGCCAGCAGTGGCGCGCAGGCCGACAAAAACATTCAGTACTTC. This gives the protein CASSGAQADKNIQYF.

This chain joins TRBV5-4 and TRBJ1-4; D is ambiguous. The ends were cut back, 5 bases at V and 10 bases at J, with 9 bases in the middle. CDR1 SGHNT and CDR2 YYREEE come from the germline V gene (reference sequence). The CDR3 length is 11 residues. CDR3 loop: CASRVDGKLFF. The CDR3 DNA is TGTGCCAGCAGAGTAGATGGAAAACTGTTTTTT.

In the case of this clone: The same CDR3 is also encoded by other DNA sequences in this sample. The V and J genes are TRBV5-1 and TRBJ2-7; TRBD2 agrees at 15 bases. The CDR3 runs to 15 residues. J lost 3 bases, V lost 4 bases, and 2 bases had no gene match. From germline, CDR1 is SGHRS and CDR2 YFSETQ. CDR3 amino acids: CASSRGLAGGYEQYF. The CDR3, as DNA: TGCGCCAGCAGCAGGGGACTAGCGGGAGGCTACGAGCAGTACTTC.

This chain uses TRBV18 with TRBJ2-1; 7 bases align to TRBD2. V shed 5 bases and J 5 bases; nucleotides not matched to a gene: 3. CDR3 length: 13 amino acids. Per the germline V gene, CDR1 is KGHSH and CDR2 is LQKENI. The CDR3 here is CASSAGRNNEQFF. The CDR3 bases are TGTGCCAGCTCAGCCGGGAGGAACAATGAGCAGTTCTTC. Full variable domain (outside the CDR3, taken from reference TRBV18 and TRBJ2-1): NAGVMQNPRHLVRRRGQEARLRCSPMKGHSHVYWYRQLPEEGLKFMVYLQKENIIDESGMPKERFSAEFPKEGPSILRIQQVVRGDSAAYFCASSAGRNNEQFFGPGTRLTVL.

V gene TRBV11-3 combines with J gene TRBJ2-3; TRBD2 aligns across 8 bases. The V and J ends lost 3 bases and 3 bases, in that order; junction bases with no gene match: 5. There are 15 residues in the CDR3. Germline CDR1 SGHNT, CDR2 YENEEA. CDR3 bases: TGTGCCAGCAGCTTCGGACTAGCCAGAACAGATACGCAGTATTTT. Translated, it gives CASSFGLARTDTQYF.

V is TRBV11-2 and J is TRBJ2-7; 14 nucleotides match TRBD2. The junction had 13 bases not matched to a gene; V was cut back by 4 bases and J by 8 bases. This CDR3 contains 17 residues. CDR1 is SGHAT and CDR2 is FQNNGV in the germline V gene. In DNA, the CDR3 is TGTGCCAGCAGCTCTCCTCGGACTAGCGGGAGGTCCGGGAAGCAGTACTTC. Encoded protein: CASSSPRTSGRSGKQYF.

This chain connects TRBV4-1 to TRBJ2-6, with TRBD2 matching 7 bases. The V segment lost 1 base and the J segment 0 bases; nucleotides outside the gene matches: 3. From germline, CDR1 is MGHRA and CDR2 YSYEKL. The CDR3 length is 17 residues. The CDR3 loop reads CASSQAGGSSGANVLTF. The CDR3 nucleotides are TGCGCCAGCAGCCAAGCGGGGGGTTCCTCTGGGGCCAACGTCCTGACTTTC.

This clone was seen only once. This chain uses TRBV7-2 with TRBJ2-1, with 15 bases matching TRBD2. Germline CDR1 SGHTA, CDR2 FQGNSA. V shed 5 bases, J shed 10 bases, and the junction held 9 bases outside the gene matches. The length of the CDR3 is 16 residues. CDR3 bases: TGTGCCAGCAGCGGCCGGACTAGCGGGAGGGCCAGAGAGCAGTTCTTC. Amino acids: CASSGRTSGRAREQFF. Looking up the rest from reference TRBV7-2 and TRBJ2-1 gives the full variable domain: GAGVSQSPSNKVTEKGKDVELRCDPISGHTALYWYRQSLGQGLEFLIYFQGNSAPDKSGLPSDRFSAERTGGSVSTLTIQRTQQEDSAVYLCASSGRTSGRAREQFFGPGTRLTVL.

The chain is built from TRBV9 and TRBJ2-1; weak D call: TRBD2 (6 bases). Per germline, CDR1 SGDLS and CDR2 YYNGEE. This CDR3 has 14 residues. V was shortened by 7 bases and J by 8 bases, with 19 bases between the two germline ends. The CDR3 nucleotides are TGTGCCAGCGCCGCGGGACCCCCCTCCTATGAGCAGTTCTTC. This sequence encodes CASAAGPPSYEQFF.

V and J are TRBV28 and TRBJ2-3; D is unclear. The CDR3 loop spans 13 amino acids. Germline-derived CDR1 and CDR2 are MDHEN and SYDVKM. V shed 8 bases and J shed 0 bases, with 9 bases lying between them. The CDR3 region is CASREASTDTQYF. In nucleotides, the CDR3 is TGTGCCAGCCGAGAGGCGAGCACAGATACGCAGTATTTT.

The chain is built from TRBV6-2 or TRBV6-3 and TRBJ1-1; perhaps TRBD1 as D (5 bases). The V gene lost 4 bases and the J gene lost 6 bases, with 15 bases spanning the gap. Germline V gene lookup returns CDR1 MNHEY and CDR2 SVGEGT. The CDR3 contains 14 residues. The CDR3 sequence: CASSSGGVLPEAFF. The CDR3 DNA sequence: TGTGCCAGCAGTTCTGGGGGGGTGCTCCCTGAAGCTTTCTTT.

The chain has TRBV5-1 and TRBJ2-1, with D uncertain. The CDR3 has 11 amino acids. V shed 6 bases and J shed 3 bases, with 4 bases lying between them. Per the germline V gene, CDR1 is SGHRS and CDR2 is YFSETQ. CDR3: CASKLYNEQFF. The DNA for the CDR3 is TGCGCCAGCAAGCTCTACAATGAGCAGTTCTTC.

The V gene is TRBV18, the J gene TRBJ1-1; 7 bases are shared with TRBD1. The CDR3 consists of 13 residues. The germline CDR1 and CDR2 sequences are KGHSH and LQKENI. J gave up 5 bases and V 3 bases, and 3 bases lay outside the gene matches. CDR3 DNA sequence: TGTGCCAGCTCACCTACAGGGGTTACTGAAGCTTTCTTT. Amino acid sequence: CASSPTGVTEAFF.

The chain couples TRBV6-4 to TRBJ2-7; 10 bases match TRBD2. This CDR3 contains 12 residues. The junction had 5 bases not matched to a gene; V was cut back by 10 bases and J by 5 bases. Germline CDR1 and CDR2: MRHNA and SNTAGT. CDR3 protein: CATISGGDEQYF. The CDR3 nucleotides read TGTGCCACCATAAGCGGGGGGGACGAGCAGTACTTC.

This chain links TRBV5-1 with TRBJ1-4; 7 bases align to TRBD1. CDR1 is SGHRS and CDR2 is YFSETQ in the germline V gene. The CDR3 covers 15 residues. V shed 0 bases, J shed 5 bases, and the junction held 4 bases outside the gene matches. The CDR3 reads CASSLEVGQNEKLFF. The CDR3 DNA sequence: TGCGCCAGCAGCTTGGAGGTGGGACAGAATGAAAAACTGTTTTTT.

CDR3 sequence (DNA): TGTGCCAGCTCTACTAGCGGGAACAACGAGCAGTACTTC. Amino acid sequence: CASSTSGNNEQYF. V and J are TRBV18 and TRBJ2-7; TRBD2 aligns across 10 bases. The trim removed 6 bases at V and 5 bases at J, leaving 4 bases unmatched. Per the germline V gene, CDR1 is KGHSH and CDR2 is LQKENI. CDR3 size: 13 residues.

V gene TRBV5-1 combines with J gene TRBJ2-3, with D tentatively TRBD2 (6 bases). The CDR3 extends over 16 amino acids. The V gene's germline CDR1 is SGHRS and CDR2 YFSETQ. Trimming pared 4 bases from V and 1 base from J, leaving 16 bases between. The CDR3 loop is CASSPTTSSGTDTQYF. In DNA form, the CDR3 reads TGCGCCAGCAGCCCCACGACTAGTTCCGGCACAGATACGCAGTATTTT.

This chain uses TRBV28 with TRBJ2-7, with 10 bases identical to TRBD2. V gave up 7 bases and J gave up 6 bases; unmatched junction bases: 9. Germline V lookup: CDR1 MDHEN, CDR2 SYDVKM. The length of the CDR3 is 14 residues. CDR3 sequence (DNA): TGTGCCAGCACCTTGCTAGCGGGAGTTGGCGAGCAGTACTTC. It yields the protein CASTLLAGVGEQYF. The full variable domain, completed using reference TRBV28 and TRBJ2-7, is DVKVTQSSRYLVKRTGEKVFLECVQDMDHENMFWYRQDPGLGLRLIYFSYDVKMKEKGDIPEGYSVSREKKERFSLILESASTNQTSMYLCASTLLAGVGEQYFGPGTRLTVT.